One sample yielded the 28 T cell receptor beta chains listed below, sequenced in a study of T-cell reconstitution after alpha-beta-depleted transplantation in children. The library targeted TCRbeta and was prepared with unique molecular identifiers. MiXCR, applied by TCRdb to the PCR reads, yields one record per CDR3 protein. The table records around 960,000 distinct CDR3 sequences, about 31% of them present only once. The material was PBMCs, mostly from graft donor cells, obtained 360 days after TCRalphabeta/CD19-depleted stem cell transplant. These receptors all stem from a boy younger than two who had a stem cell transplant for SCID, so the T cells may come from the graft donor.

The rearrangement uses TRBV28 and TRBJ2-5, with TRBD1 identical over 9 bases. The CDR3 runs 15 residues. Germline V gives CDR1 MDHEN, CDR2 SYDVKM. With 6 bases clipped from V and 2 bases from J, the junction kept 7 bases outside the gene matches. CDR3 sequence (DNA): TGTGCCAGCAGGAATACAGGGGGCCAACAAGAGACCCAGTACTTC. This encodes CASRNTGGQQETQYF.

V and J are TRBV2 and TRBJ2-1; tentative D call: TRBD2 (5 bases). There are 13 residues in the CDR3. Germline V gene lookup returns CDR1 SNHLY and CDR2 FYNNEI. Trimming stripped 7 bases from V and 4 bases from J, with 11 bases between. In DNA, the CDR3 is TGTGCCAGCACAGGCCTAGCTTACAATGAGCAGTTCTTC. It yields the protein CASTGLAYNEQFF.

This clonotype was detected only a few times. The V call is TRBV13, the J call TRBJ1-2, with D maybe TRBD1 (6 bases). CDR1 PRHDT and CDR2 FYEKMQ come from the germline V gene (reference sequence). The CDR3 loop spans 13 amino acids. V was shortened by 3 bases and J by 6 bases, with 11 bases between the two germline ends. CDR3 DNA sequence: TGTGCCAGCAGCTTCGGACAGATTGATGGCTACACCTTC. Translation gives CASSFGQIDGYTF.

The chain combines TRBV15 with TRBJ2-2; no definite D call. This CDR3 is built from 14 residues. Between the trimmed V and J ends, which lost 1 base and 4 bases, there was a span of 7 bases. Germline CDR1 reads LNHNV; CDR2 reads YYDKDF (reference sequence). Written as DNA, the CDR3 is TGTGCCACCAGCAGAGCTGCGCCCACCGGGGAGCTGTTTTTT. It encodes CATSRAAPTGELFF.

A few counts support this clonotype. V is TRBV18 and J is TRBJ1-5; D is unresolved. The CDR3 is 14 amino acids. V lost 3 bases and J lost 7, with 13 bases in between. Germline CDR1 reads KGHSH; CDR2 reads LQKENI. The CDR3 loop is CASSPVQEAQPQHF. CDR3 nucleotides: TGTGCCAGCTCACCGGTGCAAGAAGCCCAGCCCCAGCATTTT.

This clonotype was detected only a few times. The V and J genes are TRBV12-3 or TRBV12-4 and TRBJ1-1; possibly TRBD1 for D (6 bases). V lost 6 bases to trimming and J lost 0 bases, with 14 bases between them. CDR3 size: 15 residues. The CDR3 sequence is CASSPKGGMNTEAFF. In nucleotides, the CDR3 is TGTGCCAGCAGCCCTAAGGGGGGTATGAACACTGAAGCTTTCTTT.

The J gene is TRBJ2-2, the V gene TRBV5-1; D ambiguous. The germline gives CDR1 SGHRS, CDR2 YFSETQ. V lost 3 bases, J lost 1 base, and 19 bases lay in between. The CDR3 sequence is 18 residues long. For the CDR3, the DNA is TGCGCCAGCAGCTGGACCCGAAGGGTCCCCTTGAACACCGGGGAGCTGTTTTTT. Encoded protein: CASSWTRRVPLNTGELFF.

The chain employs TRBV4-2 and TRBJ2-3; 16 bases are a match to TRBD2. The ends lost 3 bases at V and 4 bases at J; junction bases unmatched: 7. The CDR3 sequence is 18 residues long. CDR1 and CDR2 (germline): LGHNA, YNFKEQ. The CDR3 DNA follows: TGTGCCAGCAGCCATCTCCCGGGACTAGCGGGGGGGCCAGATACGCAGTATTTT. This translates into CASSHLPGLAGGPDTQYF.

The chain couples TRBV20-1 to TRBJ2-3; D is unclear. CDR1 and CDR2 (germline): DFQATT, SNEGSKA (reference sequence). CDR3 length equals 16 residues. The V gene lost 3 bases and the J gene lost 0 bases, with 16 bases spanning the gap. The CDR3 DNA reads TGCAGTGCTAGGGATACACGGACCTCTAGCACAGATACGCAGTATTTT. Amino acids: CSARDTRTSSTDTQYF.

This chain connects TRBV7-9 to TRBJ2-2, with TRBD1 matching 10 bases. Germline loops: CDR1 SEHNR, CDR2 FQNEAQ (reference sequence). The trim removed 7 bases at V and 6 bases at J, leaving 8 bases unmatched. The CDR3 is made up of 15 amino acids. In DNA, the CDR3 is TGTGCCAGCAAACCGGGACAGGGGTATGCCGGGGAGCTGTTTTTT. It yields the protein CASKPGQGYAGELFF.

This clonotype has just a few counts. This rearrangement joins TRBV7-2 to TRBJ1-4, with TRBD1 as a possible D gene (5 bases). The V and J ends lost 2 bases and 7 bases respectively, with 14 bases between them. CDR3 length equals 15 residues. Germline CDR1 reads SGHTA; CDR2 reads FQGNSA. The CDR3 is CASSLRGVDSEKLFF. DNA of the CDR3: TGTGCCAGCAGCTTAAGAGGGGTGGACTCTGAAAAACTGTTTTTT.

The V gene is TRBV12-3 or TRBV12-4, the J gene TRBJ2-6; tentative D call: TRBD1 (5 bases). The V and J ends lost 2 bases and 0 bases respectively, with 11 bases between them. This CDR3 comprises 17 residues. CDR3 coding DNA: TGTGCCAGCAGTTTAAGGCAGGGTTCCTCTGGGGCCAACGTCCTGACTTTC. It is translated as CASSLRQGSSGANVLTF.

The rearrangement links TRBV5-1 to TRBJ2-7, with 13 positions matching TRBD2. The ends lost 4 bases at V and 2 bases at J; junction bases unmatched: 9. This CDR3 is 17 amino acids long. The V gene's germline CDR1 is SGHRS and CDR2 YFSETQ. As DNA, the CDR3 is TGCGCCAGCAGCCCGGGACTAGCGGGGAGTGTACCCTACGAGCAGTACTTC. It yields the protein CASSPGLAGSVPYEQYF.

The chain recombines TRBV7-8 with TRBJ2-1, with D uncertain. The ends were cut back, 0 bases at V and 10 bases at J, with 7 bases in the middle. Germline V lookup: CDR1 SGHVS, CDR2 FQNEAQ. There are 12 residues in the CDR3. This CDR3 reads CASSLALEEQFF. The CDR3 DNA reads TGTGCCAGCAGCTTAGCATTGGAAGAGCAGTTCTTC.

The V gene is TRBV5-1, the J gene TRBJ2-6; TRBD1 agrees at 9 bases. Germline V gene data show CDR1 as SGHRS and CDR2 as YFSETQ. Unmatched junction bases numbered 13, after V lost 4 bases and J lost 2 bases. CDR3 length: 19 amino acids. The CDR3 loop reads CASSALPGQGSTGANVLTF. CDR3 coding DNA: TGCGCCAGCAGCGCCCTCCCTGGACAGGGGTCGACTGGGGCCAACGTCCTGACTTTC.

This clonotype came up a few times. The V and J genes are TRBV5-1 and TRBJ2-7, with a possible D match to TRBD2 (5 bases). Looked up from germline, CDR1 is SGHRS and CDR2 is YFSETQ. The CDR3 loop spans 14 amino acids. V was trimmed by 3 bases and J by 7 bases, leaving 17 bases between them. The CDR3: CASSWLAQGWEQYF. CDR3 DNA: TGCGCCAGCAGCTGGCTAGCTCAAGGTTGGGAGCAGTACTTC.

The rearrangement links TRBV15 to TRBJ2-3; D is undetermined. Trimming pared 3 bases from V and 1 base from J, leaving 2 bases between. Germline V gene sequence: CDR1 LNHNV, CDR2 YYDKDF (reference sequence). CDR3 size: 12 residues. The CDR3 reads CATSSRTDTQYF. The CDR3 DNA sequence: TGTGCCACCAGCAGTCGCACAGATACGCAGTATTTT.

As DNA, the CDR3 is TGCAGTGCTAGAAAGGTTGCAAGCGCCTACGAGCAGTACTTC. It codes for CSARKVASAYEQYF. The chain couples TRBV20-1 to TRBJ2-7; D not certain. Trimming took off 2 bases at V and 2 bases at J, with 13 bases between the two ends. The CDR3 covers 14 residues. Germline V lookup: CDR1 DFQATT, CDR2 SNEGSKA (reference sequence).

The chain recombines TRBV9 with TRBJ2-3, with D possibly matching TRBD2 (7 bases). CDR3 size: 16 residues. Germline CDR1 and CDR2: SGDLS and YYNGEE. The ends were cut back, 0 bases at V and 2 bases at J, with 13 bases in the middle. The CDR3 nucleotides are TGTGCCAGCAGCGTAGTAGGGGGGGGTCCCACAGATACGCAGTATTTT. This sequence encodes CASSVVGGGPTDTQYF.

The chain links TRBV12-3 or TRBV12-4 to TRBJ2-7, with 11 positions matching TRBD2. The CDR3 runs to 15 residues. Trimming at V came to 3 bases and at J to 4 bases, leaving 5 bases not matched to a gene. CDR3 coding DNA: TGTGCCAGCAGTTTGGGTAGCGGGGGGGTATACGAGCAGTACTTC. It codes for CASSLGSGGVYEQYF.

On this clonotype: A read error may produce the germline difference seen at one junction end. The V call is TRBV5-1, the J call TRBJ2-6, with 7 nucleotides matching TRBD1. The CDR3 contains 19 residues. CDR1 and CDR2 (germline): SGHRS, YFSETQ. The CDR3 DNA is TGCGCCAGCAGCTTGTCGGAAACAGGGGTCTTATCTGGGGCCAGCGTCCTGACTTTC. Its protein is CASSLSETGVLSGASVLTF.

This chain uses TRBV20-1 with TRBJ2-3; D not certain. Trimming left V 3 bases short and J 2 bases short, with 12 bases between. CDR3 size: 14 residues. Per the germline V gene, CDR1 is DFQATT and CDR2 is SNEGSKA (reference sequence). The CDR3 DNA is TGCAGTGCTAGGGTCCCTGCAGACACAGATACGCAGTATTTT. This sequence encodes CSARVPADTDTQYF.

V and J are TRBV12-3 or TRBV12-4 and TRBJ2-7; 8 nucleotides agree with TRBD1. The CDR3 runs to 15 residues. V was clipped by 10 bases and J by 2 bases; unmatched bases: 13. CDR3 protein: CANNPPRQGTYEQYF. In DNA, the CDR3 is TGTGCCAACAACCCCCCGCGACAGGGGACCTACGAGCAGTACTTC.

The rearrangement uses TRBV14 and TRBJ2-3; 7 bases map to TRBD1. This CDR3 has 16 amino acids. Germline V gene lookup returns CDR1 SGHDN and CDR2 FVKESK. V trimming: 5 bases; J trimming: 0 bases; junction bases outside the gene matches: 8. For the CDR3, the DNA is TGTGCCAGCAGCTCCCGGACAGGCTCTAGCACAGATACGCAGTATTTT. Amino acids: CASSSRTGSSTDTQYF.

The chain joins TRBV12-3 or TRBV12-4 to TRBJ2-5; D not resolved. Trimming stripped 6 bases from V and 4 bases from J, with 18 bases between. The CDR3 sequence is 15 residues long. CDR3 in DNA: TGTGCCAGCAGGACCGGGCCTTACGGAGCAGAGACCCAGTACTTC. As protein: CASRTGPYGAETQYF.

V usage is TRBV6-5 and J usage is TRBJ2-2, with D maybe TRBD1 (6 bases). The ends were cut back, 0 bases at V and 7 bases at J, with 18 bases in the middle. Looked up from germline, CDR1 is MNHEY and CDR2 is SVGAGI. The CDR3 sequence is 17 residues long. The CDR3 DNA reads TGTGCCAGCAGTTACTCTACTGGGGGCGCGTTTAGCGGGGAGCTGTTTTTT. This translates into CASSYSTGGAFSGELFF.

V and J are TRBV21-1 and TRBJ2-7. TRBV21-1 is deemed a pseudogene. The CDR3 consists of 12 residues. The CDR3 loop reads CASKTFWDEQYF. The CDR3 DNA sequence: TGTGCCAGCAAAACGTTCTGGGACGAGCAGTACTTC.

There are many counts of this clonotype. The chain couples TRBV20-1 to TRBJ1-1; tentatively, D is TRBD1 (5 bases). The V end was cut by 4 bases, the J end by 3 bases, with 21 bases between. Germline values: CDR1 DFQATT, CDR2 SNEGSKA (reference sequence). This CDR3 has 16 amino acids. The CDR3 loop is CSATSPAQGRDTEAFF. The DNA for the CDR3 is TGCAGTGCTACATCACCCGCTCAGGGTAGGGACACTGAAGCTTTCTTT.